These 5 T cell receptor beta chains share one sample of origin, sequenced in a study of T cells in localized non-small cell lung cancer (dated by TCRdb to 2020 to 2022). The library relied on the immunoSEQ multiplex PCR assay. The source is immuneACCESS, and TCRdb retained only in-frame sequences with V and J called. Part of the clones is not carried over; for the studies checked, unresolved V genes explain less than half of this, and the remainder is unexplained. The sample yields about 1,600 clones; under 20% were counted once. The top ten clonotypes cover roughly 10% of the sample. The sample here was normal lung tissue next to the tumor, taken before any cancer treatment. The receptors derive from a male donor at least 60 years old with stage III squamous cell lung carcinoma.

By sample share, this clone is medium-sized. This rearrangement joins TRBV11-3 to TRBJ2-2, with TRBD1 identical over 7 bases. The CDR3 runs 14 residues. CDR1 and CDR2 from the germline V gene are SGHNT and YENEEA. V lost 5 bases to trimming and J lost 9 bases; unmatched junction nucleotides: 9. The DNA of the CDR3 is TGTGCCAGCAGCCGGGACAGTTTGGGCAGGGAGCTGTTTTTT. Encoded protein: CASSRDSLGRELFF.

This rearrangement joins TRBV19 to TRBJ2-3; no definite D call. Between the trimmed V and J ends, which lost 0 bases and 6 bases, there was a span of 4 bases. Germline V gives CDR1 LNHDA, CDR2 SQIVND (reference sequence). This CDR3 spans 12 amino acids. CDR3 region: CASSIDRDTQYF. The CDR3 DNA follows: TGTGCCAGTAGTATAGACAGGGATACGCAGTATTTT.

The V and J genes are TRBV19 and TRBJ2-1; 8 positions match TRBD2. Losses at the gene ends were 4 bases for V and 6 bases for J; bases not matched to a gene: 17. The germline V gene encodes CDR1 LNHDA and CDR2 SQIVND (reference sequence). The CDR3 length is 18 residues. The CDR3 sequence: CASSTGLRGASGLNEQFF. The CDR3 region has the DNA TGTGCCAGTAGTACCGGACTTAGGGGGGCTAGCGGGCTCAATGAGCAGTTCTTC.

Sample share makes this clone medium-sized. The J gene is TRBJ2-5, the V gene TRBV9; tentatively, D is TRBD2 (5 bases). Trimming stripped 5 bases from V and 4 bases from J, with 21 bases between. CDR1 and CDR2 (germline): SGDLS, YYNGEE. This CDR3 has 16 residues. In nucleotides, the CDR3 is TGTGCCAGCAGGCGAGACTCGGCGGGCTCAAGAGAGACCCAGTACTTC. This sequence encodes CASRRDSAGSRETQYF.

This rearrangement joins TRBV6-8 to TRBJ2-2; 7 nucleotides align to TRBD2. CDR3 length equals 16 residues. V shed 7 bases, J shed 1 base, and the junction held 9 bases outside the gene matches. Germline CDR1 and CDR2: MNHGY and SAAAGT. CDR3: CASKGRDSLNTGELFF. As DNA, the CDR3 is TGTGCCAGCAAGGGGAGGGATAGTTTGAACACCGGGGAGCTGTTTTTT.